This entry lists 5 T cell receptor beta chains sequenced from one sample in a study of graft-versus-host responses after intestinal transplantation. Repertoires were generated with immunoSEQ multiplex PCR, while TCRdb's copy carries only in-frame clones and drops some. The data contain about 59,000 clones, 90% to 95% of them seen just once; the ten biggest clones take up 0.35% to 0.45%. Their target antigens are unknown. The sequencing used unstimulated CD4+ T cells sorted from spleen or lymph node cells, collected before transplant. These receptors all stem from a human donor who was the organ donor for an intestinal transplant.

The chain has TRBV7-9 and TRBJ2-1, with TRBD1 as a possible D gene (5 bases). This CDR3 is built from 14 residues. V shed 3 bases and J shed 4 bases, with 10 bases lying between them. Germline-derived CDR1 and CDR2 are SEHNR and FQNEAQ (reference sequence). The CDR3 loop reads CASSLGQAYNEQFF. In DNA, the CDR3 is TGTGCCAGCAGCTTGGGGCAGGCTTACAATGAGCAGTTCTTC.

CDR3 in DNA: TGCGCCAGCAGCTTGGCGGGGGGAACCTACAATGAGCAGTTCTTC. Translating gives CASSLAGGTYNEQFF. The chain combines TRBV5-1 with TRBJ2-1; TRBD2 matches at 7 bases. V was pared by 0 bases and J by 2 bases, with 2 bases of the junction left unmatched. The CDR3 contains 15 residues. Germline V CDR1 and CDR2: SGHRS, YFSETQ. Full variable domain (outside the CDR3, taken from reference TRBV5-1 and TRBJ2-1): KAGVTQTPRYLIKTRGQQVTLSCSPISGHRSVSWYQQTPGQGLQFLFEYFSETQRNKGNFPGRFSGRQFSNSRSEMNVSTLELGDSALYLCASSLAGGTYNEQFFGPGTRLTVL.

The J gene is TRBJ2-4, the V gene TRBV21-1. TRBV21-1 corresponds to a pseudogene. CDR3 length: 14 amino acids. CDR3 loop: CASSKAPRGNIQYF. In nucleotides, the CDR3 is TGTGCCAGCAGCAAAGCTCCGAGGGGAAACATTCAGTACTTC.

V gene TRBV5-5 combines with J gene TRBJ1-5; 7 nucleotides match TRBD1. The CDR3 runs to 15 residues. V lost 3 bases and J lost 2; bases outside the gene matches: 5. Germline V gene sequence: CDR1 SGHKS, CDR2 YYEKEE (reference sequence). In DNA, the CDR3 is TGTGCCAGCAGCTCGACAGGGTTCGGCAATCAGCCCCAGCATTTT. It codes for CASSSTGFGNQPQHF.

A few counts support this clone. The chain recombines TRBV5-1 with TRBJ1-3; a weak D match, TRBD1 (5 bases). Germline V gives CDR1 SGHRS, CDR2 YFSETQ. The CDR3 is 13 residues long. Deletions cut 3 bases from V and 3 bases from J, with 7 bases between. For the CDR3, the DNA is TGCGCCAGCAGCTCGGGGGGTGGAAACACCATATATTTT. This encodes CASSSGGGNTIYF.